One and the same sample provided the 23 T cell receptor beta chains below, sequenced in a study of shared clonotypes between healthy human individuals. Only in-frame clones appear in the TCRdb table, and some are missing; sequencing was by immunoSEQ multiplex PCR. Here the sample spans about 670,000 clones, approximately 79% being singletons. The sequenced material came from memory CD4+ T cells sorted from blood. Subset defined: CD45RA-negative fraction. Receptor source: a woman in her thirties in good health.

The V and J genes are TRBV4-1 and TRBJ1-5; TRBD1 is a possible D gene (6 bases). V was pared by 5 bases and J by 4 bases, with 24 bases between. Germline V gene data show CDR1 as MGHRA and CDR2 as YSYEKL. CDR3 length equals 18 residues. This CDR3 reads CASSRKPSGGTTNQPQHF. CDR3 DNA: TGCGCCAGCAGCAGGAAGCCCTCCGGGGGGACAACTAATCAGCCCCAGCATTTT.

The chain links TRBV7-3 to TRBJ1-1; no clear D gene. Germline loops: CDR1 SGHTA, CDR2 FQGTGA. Trimming took off 5 bases at V and 3 bases at J, with 10 bases between the two ends. The CDR3 consists of 13 residues. In DNA form, the CDR3 reads TGTGCCAGCAGCCAAGGAGAAGACACTGAAGCTTTCTTT. Its protein is CASSQGEDTEAFF. Looking up the rest from reference TRBV7-3 and TRBJ1-1 gives the full variable domain: GAGVSQTPSNKVTEKGKYVELRCDPISGHTALYWYRQSLGQGPEFLIYFQGTGAADDSGLPNDRFFAVRPEGSVSTLKIQRTERGDSAVYLCASSQGEDTEAFFGQGTRLTVV.

This sequence joins TRBV2 and TRBJ2-7; tentative D call: TRBD2 (7 bases). There are 13 residues in the CDR3. With 7 bases removed from V and 10 bases from J, the gap between germline ends came to 20 bases. CDR1 SNHLY and CDR2 FYNNEI come from the germline V gene. The CDR3 DNA follows: TGTGCCAGCACGGGCCCCAGGGGAGGGGCACAGTACTTC. Protein product: CASTGPRGGAQYF.

This chain uses TRBV2 with TRBJ1-2; D is possibly TRBD1 (5 bases). V was trimmed by 5 bases and J by 7 bases, leaving 23 bases between them. Germline V gives CDR1 SNHLY, CDR2 FYNNEI. This CDR3 comprises 16 residues. The CDR3 loop reads CASSFAPRQGPVGYTF. The CDR3 DNA follows: TGTGCCAGCAGTTTTGCACCCCGTCAGGGACCGGTTGGCTACACCTTC.

The rearrangement uses TRBV11-2 and TRBJ2-3, with D unresolved. Trimming pared 5 bases from V and 0 bases from J, leaving 12 bases between. From germline, CDR1 is SGHAT and CDR2 FQNNGV. CDR3 length equals 15 residues. The CDR3 loop is CASSHATASTDTQYF. In DNA, the CDR3 is TGTGCCAGCAGCCACGCGACGGCAAGCACAGATACGCAGTATTTT. Filled out from reference TRBV11-2 and TRBJ2-3, the complete variable domain reads EAGVAQSPRYKIIEKRQSVAFWCNPISGHATLYWYQQILGQGPKLLIQFQNNGVVDDSQLPKDRFSAERLKGVDSTLKIQPAKLEDSAVYLCASSHATASTDTQYFGPGTRLTVL.

The CDR3 here is CASSLRTGLNEQFF. CDR3 DNA sequence: TGCGCCAGCAGCCTTCGGACAGGGTTAAATGAGCAGTTCTTC. The chain uses TRBV4-1 and TRBJ2-1; the match to TRBD1 covers 8 bases. The trim removed 4 bases at V and 7 bases at J, leaving 6 bases unmatched. Germline CDR1 reads MGHRA; CDR2 reads YSYEKL. This CDR3 comprises 14 residues.

The chain has TRBV30 and TRBJ1-4; possibly TRBD1 for D (5 bases). Trimming removed 5 bases at V and 10 bases at J, with 23 bases between. This CDR3 spans 15 amino acids. From germline, CDR1 is GTSNPN and CDR2 SVGIG (reference sequence). The CDR3 region has the DNA TGTGCCTGGGCAGAATCGGGACTATATACGGTAAAACTGTTTTTT. Amino acid sequence: CAWAESGLYTVKLFF. The whole variable domain, filled in from reference TRBV30 and TRBJ1-4, reads SQTIHQWPATLVQPVGSPLSLECTVEGTSNPNLYWYRQAAGRGLQLLFYSVGIGQISSEVPQNLSASRPQDRQFILSSKKLLLSDSGFYLCAWAESGLYTVKLFFGSGTQLSVL.

This clone was observed a few times. Additional DNA sequences in this sample encode the identical CDR3. The chain links TRBV2 to TRBJ1-5; the D gene is possibly TRBD1 (6 bases). The length of the CDR3 is 14 residues. Deletions cut 4 bases from V and 2 bases from J, with 9 bases between. Germline assignment: CDR1 SNHLY and CDR2 FYNNEI. Written as DNA, the CDR3 is TGTGCCAGCAGTGCTCGACAGGGCAATCAGCCCCAGCATTTT. This gives the protein CASSARQGNQPQHF.

This clone was seen at least ten times. The same CDR3 also results from other DNA sequences found in this sample. The chain combines TRBV6-5 with TRBJ2-7; tentative D call: TRBD2 (6 bases). Trimming cost V 6 bases and J 0 bases, with 12 bases left between them. The CDR3 covers 14 residues. Germline CDR1 and CDR2: MNHEY and SVGAGI. In DNA form, the CDR3 reads TGTGCCAGCAGCCGGGACTTTTCCTCCTACGAGCAGTACTTC. Residues: CASSRDFSSYEQYF.

J is TRBJ2-7 and V is TRBV7-9; TRBD2 agrees at 11 bases. Per germline, CDR1 SEHNR and CDR2 FQNEAQ (reference sequence). Trimming took 1 base from V and 2 from J; bases not matched to a gene: 4. The CDR3 spans 16 residues. DNA for the CDR3: TGTGCCAGCAGCTTAGGGAGTAGCGGGAGGGCCTACGAGCAGTACTTC. Protein sequence: CASSLGSSGRAYEQYF.

This clone was seen more than once but under ten times. This chain links TRBV29-1 with TRBJ2-5, with D hard to call. The CDR3 runs 10 residues. V was shortened by 7 bases and J by 1 base, with 4 bases between the two germline ends. Germline CDR1 is SQVTM and CDR2 is ANQGSEA. CDR3 amino acids: CSAAQETQYF. The DNA for the CDR3 is TGCAGCGCCGCCCAAGAGACCCAGTACTTC.

As regards this clone: This specimen includes other DNA sequences encoding the same CDR3. The J gene is TRBJ2-1, the V gene TRBV29-1; either TRBD1 or TRBD2 may fit D (5 bases each). The CDR3 sequence is 12 residues long. The V gene lost 7 bases and the J gene lost 2 bases, with 9 bases spanning the gap. Germline V lookup: CDR1 SQVTM, CDR2 ANQGSEA. CDR3 DNA: TGCAGCGGAAGAGGGGCCTACAATGAGCAGTTCTTC. This translates into CSGRGAYNEQFF.

V gene TRBV19 combines with J gene TRBJ1-3, with no clear D. V shed 6 bases and J shed 0 bases, with 9 bases lying between them. The CDR3 contains 14 residues. CDR1 is LNHDA, CDR2 SQIVND, per germline (reference sequence). In DNA, the CDR3 is TGTGCCAGTAGGGAGGTACTCTCTGGAAACACCATATATTTT. Translating it yields CASREVLSGNTIYF.

As for this clone: Just one base apart from a much larger clone, this may be a read error. This sample includes further DNA sequences coding for the same CDR3. This sequence joins TRBV6-5 and TRBJ2-5; TRBD1 might be the D (5 bases). The V gene's germline CDR1 is MNHEY and CDR2 SVGAGI. Deletions cut 0 bases from V and 3 bases from J, with 5 bases between. The CDR3 loop spans 13 amino acids. Here the CDR3 reads CASSYSGEETQYF. The CDR3 DNA is TGTGCCAGCAGTTACTCAGGGGAAGAGACCCAGTACTTC.

A word on this clone: The junction and the germline gene differ at one end; a read error may be behind it. The chain recombines TRBV28 with TRBJ2-7, with 8 positions matching TRBD2. The CDR3 contains 18 residues. CDR1 is MDHEN, CDR2 SYDVKM, per germline. CDR3 amino acids: CASSLRSPGGGGFLRTHF. DNA for the CDR3: TGTGCCAGCAGTTTAAGGTCCCCCGGGGGGGGCGGATTTCTACGAACCCACTTC.

V usage is TRBV11-2 and J usage is TRBJ2-1; no clear D. The ends were cut back, 5 bases at V and 4 bases at J, with 12 bases in the middle. The CDR3 has 14 residues. In germline, CDR1 is SGHAT, CDR2 FQNNGV. In DNA form, the CDR3 reads TGTGCCAGCAGCCTACCGGAGCCGTACAATGAGCAGTTCTTC. Translated, it gives CASSLPEPYNEQFF.

Note on this clone: Other DNA sequences within the sample encode an identical CDR3. This chain uses TRBV5-1 with TRBJ1-3; no clear D. Trimming stripped 0 bases from V and 1 base from J, with 8 bases between. The CDR3 loop spans 15 amino acids. CDR1 SGHRS and CDR2 YFSETQ come from the germline V gene. The CDR3 is CASSLAAGSGNTIYF. CDR3 bases: TGCGCCAGCAGCTTGGCCGCGGGATCTGGAAACACCATATATTTT.

The genes are TRBV18 and TRBJ1-2; TRBD1 might be the D (5 bases). Germline loops: CDR1 KGHSH, CDR2 LQKENI. CDR3 length equals 15 residues. V was clipped by 3 bases and J by 4 bases, with 15 bases between them. CDR3 in DNA: TGTGCCAGCTCACCGTCGAGGGGTGGGAGCTATGGCTACACCTTC. Translating it yields CASSPSRGGSYGYTF. The full variable domain, rest sourced from reference TRBV18 and TRBJ1-2, is NAGVMQNPRHLVRRRGQEARLRCSPMKGHSHVYWYRQLPEEGLKFMVYLQKENIIDESGMPKERFSAEFPKEGPSILRIQQVVRGDSAAYFCASSPSRGGSYGYTFGSGTRLTVV.

This chain links TRBV5-4 with TRBJ2-2, with 8 bases matching TRBD2. Germline V gene lookup returns CDR1 SGHNT and CDR2 YYREEE (reference sequence). The CDR3 runs 16 residues. Trimming took 4 bases from V and 6 from J; bases not matched to a gene: 11. The CDR3 protein is CASSPQVSGKAGELFF. CDR3 sequence (DNA): TGTGCCAGCAGCCCCCAAGTTAGCGGGAAGGCCGGGGAGCTGTTTTTT.

This chain connects TRBV6-4 to TRBJ2-3; 9 nucleotides match TRBD2. The CDR3 sequence is 16 residues long. With 6 bases clipped from V and 4 bases from J, the junction kept 11 bases outside the gene matches. Germline assignment: CDR1 MRHNA and CDR2 SNTAGT. The CDR3 region is CASSPAAGGGPDTQYF. The CDR3 DNA sequence: TGTGCCAGCAGCCCGGCGGCGGGAGGGGGCCCAGATACGCAGTATTTT.

The table lists this clone with a few counts. The chain links TRBV19 to TRBJ2-7; D not certain. Germline V gene data show CDR1 as LNHDA and CDR2 as SQIVND (reference sequence). The CDR3 loop spans 14 amino acids. The V gene lost 6 bases and the J gene lost 0 bases, with 12 bases spanning the gap. This CDR3 reads CASSGRLNSYEQYF. The CDR3 coding sequence is TGTGCCAGTAGCGGCCGACTTAACTCCTACGAGCAGTACTTC.

The genes are TRBV25-1 and TRBJ1-1; D is unresolved. There are 15 residues in the CDR3. The V and J ends lost 4 bases and 0 bases respectively, with 12 bases between them. In germline, CDR1 is MGHDK, CDR2 SYGVNS. This CDR3 reads CASSATRRVNTEAFF. DNA of the CDR3: TGTGCCAGCAGTGCAACCAGACGGGTGAACACTGAAGCTTTCTTT.

The chain joins TRBV4-2 to TRBJ1-2; no firm D call. This CDR3 has 13 residues. V lost 4 bases and J lost 3, with 9 bases in between. Germline CDR1 and CDR2: LGHNA and YNFKEQ. CDR3 sequence (DNA): TGTGCCAGCAGCCGAGGGAGCGACTATGGCTACACCTTC. This codes for CASSRGSDYGYTF.